This TCR beta chain is from a study of identical twins. A template switching step contributed a universal primer site, while unique molecular identifiers were present in the cDNA. TCRdb ran MiXCR on the 5' RACE reads and lists one entry per CDR3 protein. The data show 450,000 or so distinct CDR3 sequences, about 13% seen once. This clonotype was recorded a few times. The V gene end was trimmed by 6 bases and the J gene end by 3 bases; junction bases not matched to a gene: 9. CDR1 is MNHNS, CDR2 SASEGT, per germline. The length of the CDR3 is 16 residues. These same data were also listed under a study on yellow fever vaccine responses in identical twins. In that study: Each twin's T cell response to the vaccine was reported to look partly convergent and partly personalized.

The source material was CD4+ T cells sorted from blood. This chain joins TRBV6-1 and TRBJ1-4, with 8 bases matching TRBD1. This TCR came from a young woman in good health. The CDR3 DNA follows: TGTGCCAGCAGACCATTAGACAGGGGTCCTAATGAAAAACTGTTTTTT. This codes for CASRPLDRGPNEKLFF.